The source of this T cell receptor beta chain is a study of spatial heterogeneity in lung cancer (dated 2019 in TCRdb). With regard to the full study: Beta-chain transcripts were consistently detected in greater numbers than alpha-chain transcripts, which likely reflected higher beta-chain transcript abundance. In the raw uncorrected reads, each unique combination of TCR and UMI appeared more than ten times on average. In non-small cell lung cancer, the study quantitatively compared TCR alpha and beta repertoires across several tumor regions, matched nontumor lung, and blood. TCR repertoire features were related to nonsynonymous mutation counts determined by whole-exome sequencing of tumor tissue. At surgery, hundreds of tumor regions, fewer than 85 matched nontumor lung samples and 56 PBMC samples were TCR-sequenced for both alpha and beta chains.

The time point tag for this specimen amounts to: sample taken at primary tumor resection. Donors were some 67 patients with early-stage, untreated non-small cell lung cancer from the lung TRACERx cohort. Without any cell sorting, TCR sequencing was performed on whole RNA extracted either from tumor and nontumor lung tissue or from cryopreserved PBMC samples. Only patients with enough RNA available from two or more tumor regions were chosen for TCR sequencing. Many counts were recorded for this clonotype. There is no known antigen for this receptor. No much larger clone is present one base from it, and per-base qualities are unavailable. Summary of the overall study and its limitations: Ubiquitous expanded tumor TCRs showed up in blood more often at tumor resection than at routine follow-up. Additional single-cell paired TCR alpha and beta sequencing was considered necessary to confirm, at a functional level, the hypothesis that regional TCRs recognize regional mutations.

Receptor libraries were prepared by 5' RACE. The listed sequencing device is NextSeq 500. In the TCR library protocol, a unique molecular identifier was attached to each TCR cDNA molecule so that PCR and sequencing errors could be corrected. Turning to the authors' computational methods: TCR identification, UMI-based error correction and CDR3 extraction were all carried out with Decombinator tools. Expanded TCRs were defined as those above a frequency of 2 per 1,000, corresponding to the top 1% of the tumor frequency distribution. Rényi diversity was computed with the R vegan package after subsampling each repertoire 100 times to 5,000 TCRs. CDR3 similarity networks were built from amino acid triplet string-kernel similarity, connecting CDR3s with pairwise similarity above 0.82. The public reads were run again by TCRdb, first through fastp at Q25 and then through MiXCR, and only productive beta chains were kept. Here each entry gathers all rows of one CDR3 protein and keeps the most common genes and DNA. TCRdb assigned the V and J calls; the authors' analysis was not used. The sample table records approximately 52,000 distinct CDR3 sequences; less than 6% of these occur just once. 11% of the sample rests with the top ten.

V gives up 4 bases and J gives up 5 bases, and the segment between their germline ends measures 11 bases. The CDR3 goes from the cysteine to the phenylalanine over 14 residues. Of all the DNA, just the CDR3 is kept, 42 bases in frame from base 1. CDR1 and CDR2, per the germline V gene, are SNHLY and FYNNEI. The clonotype comes from a male donor with early-stage non-small cell lung cancer. The V and J segments used are TRBV2 and TRBJ2-2; the D segment cannot be called with confidence. The specimen was PBMCs, collected at surgery. The DNA is as follows: TGTGCCAGCAGTGTAACCAGGCTGACCGGGGAGCTGTTTTTT. This encodes CASSVTRLTGELFF.